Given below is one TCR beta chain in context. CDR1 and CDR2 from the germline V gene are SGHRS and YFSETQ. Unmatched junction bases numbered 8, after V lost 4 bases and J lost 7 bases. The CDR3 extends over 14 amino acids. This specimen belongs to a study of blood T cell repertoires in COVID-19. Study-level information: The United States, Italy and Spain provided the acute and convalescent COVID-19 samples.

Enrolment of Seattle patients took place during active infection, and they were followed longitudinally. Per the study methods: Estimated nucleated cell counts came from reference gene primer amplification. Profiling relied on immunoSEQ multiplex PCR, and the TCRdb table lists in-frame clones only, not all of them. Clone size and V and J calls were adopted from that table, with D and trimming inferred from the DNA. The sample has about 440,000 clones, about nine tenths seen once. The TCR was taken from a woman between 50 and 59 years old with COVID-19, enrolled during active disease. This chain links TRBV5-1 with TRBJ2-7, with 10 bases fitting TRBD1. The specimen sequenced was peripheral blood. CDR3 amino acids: CASSLTGGFTEQYF. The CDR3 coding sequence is TGCGCCAGCAGCCTGACAGGGGGCTTTACGGAGCAGTACTTC.